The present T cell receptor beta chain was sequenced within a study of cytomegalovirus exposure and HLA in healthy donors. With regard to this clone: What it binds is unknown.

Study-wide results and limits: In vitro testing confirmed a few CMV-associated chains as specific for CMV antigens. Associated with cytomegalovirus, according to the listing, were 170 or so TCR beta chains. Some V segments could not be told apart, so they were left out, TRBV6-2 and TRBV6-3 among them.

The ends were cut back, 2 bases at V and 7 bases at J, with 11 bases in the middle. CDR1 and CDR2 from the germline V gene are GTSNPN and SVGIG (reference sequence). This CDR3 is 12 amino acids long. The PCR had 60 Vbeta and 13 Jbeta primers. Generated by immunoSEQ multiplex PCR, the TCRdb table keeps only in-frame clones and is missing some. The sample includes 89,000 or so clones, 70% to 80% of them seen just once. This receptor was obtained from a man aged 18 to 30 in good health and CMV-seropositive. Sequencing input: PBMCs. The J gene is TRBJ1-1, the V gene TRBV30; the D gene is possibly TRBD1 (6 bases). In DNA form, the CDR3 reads TGTGCCTGGAGTAGCAGGGGATTTGAAGCTTTCTTT. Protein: CAWSSRGFEAFF. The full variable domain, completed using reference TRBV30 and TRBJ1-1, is SQTIHQWPATLVQPVGSPLSLECTVEGTSNPNLYWYRQAAGRGLQLLFYSVGIGQISSEVPQNLSASRPQDRQFILSSKKLLLSDSGFYLCAWSSRGFEAFFGQGTRLTVV.